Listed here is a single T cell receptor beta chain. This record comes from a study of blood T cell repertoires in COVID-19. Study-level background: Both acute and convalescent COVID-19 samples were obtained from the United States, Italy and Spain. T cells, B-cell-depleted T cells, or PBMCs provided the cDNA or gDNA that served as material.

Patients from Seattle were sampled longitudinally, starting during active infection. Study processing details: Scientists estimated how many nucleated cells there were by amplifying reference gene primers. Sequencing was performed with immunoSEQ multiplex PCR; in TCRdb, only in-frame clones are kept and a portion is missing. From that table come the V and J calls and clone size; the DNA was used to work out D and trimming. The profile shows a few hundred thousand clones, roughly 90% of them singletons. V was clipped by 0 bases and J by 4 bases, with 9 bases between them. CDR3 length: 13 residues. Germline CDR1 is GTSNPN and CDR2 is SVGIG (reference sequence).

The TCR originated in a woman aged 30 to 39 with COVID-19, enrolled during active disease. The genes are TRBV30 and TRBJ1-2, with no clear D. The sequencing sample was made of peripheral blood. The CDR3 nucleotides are TGTGCCTGGAGTGTTAGTATAAGCTATGGCTACACCTTC. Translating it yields CAWSVSISYGYTF.